This T cell receptor (beta chain) was captured in a study of OX40 agonist ivuxolimab in advanced cancers. Broader study findings: In the 0.1-3.0 mg/kg groups, partial responders showed among the lowest expansion.

There are 15 residues in the CDR3. From germline, CDR1 is SGHVS and CDR2 FNYEAQ. V was shortened by 2 bases and J by 0 bases, with 5 bases between the two germline ends. Notes on this clone: Its target is unknown.

TCRdb's table, derived via immunoSEQ multiplex PCR, lists solely in-frame clones and lacks some. The sample lists about 64,000 clones; roughly 80% were seen once. This rearrangement joins TRBV7-6 to TRBJ2-6; D remains ambiguous. The specimen comprised CD4+ or CD8+ T cells sorted from blood, sampled in a trial of the OX40 agonist ivuxolimab. The receptor's source is an adult with an advanced solid tumor such as melanoma, head and neck, liver or kidney cancer. As DNA, the CDR3 is TGTGCCAGCAGCTTAATGGGCTCTGGGGCCAACGTCCTGACTTTC. This encodes CASSLMGSGANVLTF.